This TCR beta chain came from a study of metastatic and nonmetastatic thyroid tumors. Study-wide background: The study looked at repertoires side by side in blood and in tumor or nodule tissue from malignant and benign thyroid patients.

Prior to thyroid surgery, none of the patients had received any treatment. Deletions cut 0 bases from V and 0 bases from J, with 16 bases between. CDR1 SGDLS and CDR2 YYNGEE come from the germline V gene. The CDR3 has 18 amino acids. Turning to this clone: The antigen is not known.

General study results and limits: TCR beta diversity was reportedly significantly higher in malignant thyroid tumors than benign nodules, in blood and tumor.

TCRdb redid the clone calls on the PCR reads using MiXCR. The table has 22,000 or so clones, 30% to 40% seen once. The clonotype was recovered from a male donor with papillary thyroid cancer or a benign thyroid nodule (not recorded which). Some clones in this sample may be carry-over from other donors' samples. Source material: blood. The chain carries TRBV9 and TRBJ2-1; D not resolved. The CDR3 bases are TGTGCCAGCAGCGTAGCGGGCAGAATACGAAGCTCCTACAATGAGCAGTTCTTC. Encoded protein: CASSVAGRIRSSYNEQFF.